A single sample is the source of the 22 T cell receptor beta chains below, sequenced in a study of identical twins' blood T cells. In TCRdb, the 5' RACE reads were re-called with MiXCR into one record per CDR3 protein. The repertoire holds 400,000 or so distinct CDR3 sequences, with roughly 30% as singletons. The specimen was PBMCs. The receptors shown here come from a woman aged 18 to 55 in good health.

The sample holds many counts of this clonotype. J is TRBJ2-7 and V is TRBV3-1; unclear D gene. Germline V CDR1 and CDR2: LGHDT, YNNKEL (reference sequence). Trimming pared 0 bases from V and 4 bases from J, leaving 4 bases between. CDR3 length: 12 amino acids. Here the CDR3 reads CASSQDRYEQYF. CDR3 nucleotide sequence: TGTGCCAGCAGCCAAGATCGTTACGAGCAGTACTTC.

This clonotype was recorded a few times. CDR3 nucleotide sequence: TGTGCCAGCAGACAACTAGCGGGCAAAACCTACGAGCAGTACTTC. Its protein is CASRQLAGKTYEQYF. J is TRBJ2-7 and V is TRBV27; TRBD2 agrees at 9 bases. V lost 6 bases and J lost 2; bases outside the gene matches: 8. Germline V gene lookup returns CDR1 MNHEY and CDR2 SMNVEV (reference sequence). This CDR3 has 15 residues.

This clonotype appeared a few times. V and J are TRBV20-1 and TRBJ1-6; D gene uncertain. Germline V gives CDR1 DFQATT, CDR2 SNEGSKA (reference sequence). CDR3 size: 15 residues. Trimming left V 0 bases short and J 1 base short, with 7 bases between. CDR3 nucleotides: TGCAGTGCTAGAGAAGCAAAGTCCTATAATTCACCCCTCCACTTT. Translating it yields CSAREAKSYNSPLHF.

The sample holds a few counts of this clonotype. The chain combines TRBV9 with TRBJ2-1; D is undetermined. V was cut by 0 bases and J by 9 bases, with 4 bases left in between. Germline V gene lookup returns CDR1 SGDLS and CDR2 YYNGEE. The CDR3 has 11 amino acids. The CDR3 reads CASSVGTEQFF. In nucleotides, the CDR3 is TGTGCCAGCAGCGTAGGAACTGAGCAGTTCTTC.

This chain connects TRBV12-3 or TRBV12-4 to TRBJ1-2; 9 nucleotides align to TRBD1. This CDR3 is built from 16 residues. The V and J ends lost 1 base and 9 bases, in that order; junction bases with no gene match: 12. This CDR3 is CASSLGTGVGSMSYTF. CDR3 in DNA: TGTGCCAGCAGTTTAGGGACAGGGGTTGGGTCCATGAGCTACACCTTC.

A few counts support this clonotype. CDR3 bases: TGCAGTGCTAGTAAGAGTCACACAGATACGCAGTATTTT. Residues: CSASKSHTDTQYF. The chain uses TRBV20-1 and TRBJ2-3; D unclear. The length of the CDR3 is 13 residues. Germline values: CDR1 DFQATT, CDR2 SNEGSKA (reference sequence). V lost 3 bases, J lost 2 bases, and 9 bases lay in between.

The sample holds many counts of this clonotype. The V call is TRBV29-1, the J call TRBJ1-1, with D tentatively TRBD1 (5 bases). V was cut by 8 bases and J by 2 bases, with 15 bases left in between. The CDR3 is 13 amino acids. Germline V gene sequence: CDR1 SQVTM, CDR2 ANQGSEA. Here the CDR3 DNA reads TGCAGCCTGGGGGGGGGAGTAAACACTGAAGCTTTCTTT. Protein: CSLGGGVNTEAFF.

This clonotype was recorded a few times. The chain has TRBV6-6 and TRBJ1-5, with D possibly being TRBD1 (5 bases). The CDR3 consists of 15 residues. With 2 bases removed from V and 2 bases from J, the gap between germline ends came to 10 bases. The germline CDR1 and CDR2 sequences are MNHNY and SVGAGI (reference sequence). The CDR3 loop is CASSYGRVGNQPQHF. CDR3 sequence (DNA): TGTGCCAGCAGTTACGGCAGGGTAGGCAATCAGCCCCAGCATTTT.

This clonotype was seen at least ten times. The chain combines TRBV29-1 with TRBJ1-1; D not resolved. Germline CDR1 reads SQVTM; CDR2 reads ANQGSEA. The CDR3 length is 11 residues. Trimming shortened V by 7 bases and J by 7 bases, and 13 bases separated the two germline ends. CDR3 in DNA: TGCAGCGACTCATCGGGCGGTGAAGCTTTCTTT. Amino acid sequence: CSDSSGGEAFF.

This clonotype was observed many times. This chain's CDR3 is CSVEESGHTQYF. The CDR3 DNA sequence: TGCAGCGTTGAAGAGAGCGGGCATACGCAGTATTTT. The V gene is TRBV29-1, the J gene TRBJ2-3; tentatively, D is TRBD2 (6 bases). The CDR3 has 12 residues. Germline V CDR1 and CDR2: SQVTM, ANQGSEA. Trimming shortened V by 0 bases and J by 7 bases, and 8 bases separated the two germline ends.

This clonotype occurred a few times. The chain combines TRBV12-3 or TRBV12-4 with TRBJ1-1, with 7 nucleotides matching TRBD1. V trimming: 7 bases; J trimming: 1 base; junction bases outside the gene matches: 6. The CDR3 has 14 residues. The DNA for the CDR3 is TGTGCCAGCAACAAGGGACAGCCGAACACTGAAGCTTTCTTT. Amino acid sequence: CASNKGQPNTEAFF.

V and J are TRBV10-3 and TRBJ1-2; 7 positions match TRBD1. CDR3 length equals 15 residues. V lost 8 bases and J lost 4; bases outside the gene matches: 13. CDR1 and CDR2 from the germline V gene are ENHRY and SYGVKD. The CDR3: CAIPKGGQRLYGYTF. For the CDR3, the DNA is TGTGCCATCCCGAAAGGGGGACAGCGCCTCTATGGCTACACCTTC.

V and J are TRBV29-1 and TRBJ2-3; TRBD2 aligns across 10 bases. The germline gives CDR1 SQVTM, CDR2 ANQGSEA. This CDR3 is 16 amino acids long. With V trimmed by 2 bases and J by 3 bases, 8 bases remained unmatched. The CDR3 bases are TGCAGCGTTGAATCCTGGCTAGCGGGGGAAACAGATACGCAGTATTTT. It specifies CSVESWLAGETDTQYF.

This clonotype has only a few counts. The chain couples TRBV2 to TRBJ2-2; TRBD2 might be the D (5 bases). There are 15 residues in the CDR3. Germline V gene lookup returns CDR1 SNHLY and CDR2 FYNNEI. Trimming took off 6 bases at V and 1 base at J, with 12 bases between the two ends. Written as DNA, the CDR3 is TGTGCCAGCAGGCCCGAGCGGATGAACACCGGGGAGCTGTTTTTT. It encodes CASRPERMNTGELFF.

At least ten counts were recorded for this clonotype. The chain links TRBV6-4 to TRBJ1-3; perhaps TRBD1 as D (6 bases). The CDR3 length is 12 residues. Trimming removed 8 bases from V and 2 bases from J, with 7 bases in between. CDR1 is MRHNA, CDR2 SNTAGT, per germline. In nucleotides, the CDR3 is TGTGCCAGCTCAGGGGCTGGAAACACCATATATTTT. Its translation: CASSGAGNTIYF.

In its sample, this clonotype was seen a few times. Possible read error: a much larger clone is one base away. The rearrangement uses TRBV11-2 and TRBJ2-2, with D unclear. V was shortened by 5 bases and J by 8 bases, with 6 bases between the two germline ends. The V gene's germline CDR1 is SGHAT and CDR2 FQNNGV. The CDR3 length is 11 residues. The CDR3 DNA reads as TGTGCCAGCAGCATGGGGGGGGAGCTGTTTTTT. As protein: CASSMGGELFF.

V is TRBV12-3 or TRBV12-4 and J is TRBJ1-4; 8 bases are a match to TRBD1. CDR3 length: 14 residues. V shed 6 bases, J shed 8 bases, and the junction held 8 bases outside the gene matches. The CDR3 here is CASRNQGAGEKLFF. In DNA, the CDR3 is TGTGCCAGCAGGAATCAGGGGGCTGGAGAAAAACTGTTTTTT.

V is TRBV9 and J is TRBJ2-6; no definite D call. Germline-derived CDR1 and CDR2 are SGDLS and YYNGEE. There are 13 residues in the CDR3. The V gene lost 6 bases and the J gene lost 2 bases, with 6 bases spanning the gap. The CDR3 sequence: CASTIAGANVLTF. CDR3 nucleotides: TGTGCCAGCACCATCGCTGGGGCCAACGTCCTGACTTTC.

The chain links TRBV6-2 or TRBV6-3 to TRBJ2-2, with 7 bases fitting TRBD1. V lost 6 bases and J lost 7; bases outside the gene matches: 11. The CDR3 consists of 15 residues. Germline V lookup: CDR1 MNHEY, CDR2 SVGEGT. This CDR3 is CASSRAYRGSGELFF. CDR3 nucleotide sequence: TGTGCCAGCAGCCGAGCGTACAGGGGTAGCGGGGAGCTGTTTTTT.

This clonotype was picked up a small number of times. The V gene is TRBV7-2, the J gene TRBJ2-1; D is unresolved. This CDR3 spans 13 amino acids. Germline V gene sequence: CDR1 SGHTA, CDR2 FQGNSA. The V end was cut by 7 bases, the J end by 0 bases, with 7 bases between. The DNA of the CDR3 is TGTGCCAGCACAGGAAGCTCCTACAATGAGCAGTTCTTC. Translating it yields CASTGSSYNEQFF.

This clonotype has only a few counts. The J gene is TRBJ1-6, the V gene TRBV7-2, with D unclear. CDR1 is SGHTA and CDR2 is FQGNSA in the germline V gene. Trimming pared 5 bases from V and 4 bases from J, leaving 9 bases between. This CDR3 spans 14 amino acids. CDR3 sequence (DNA): TGTGCCAGCAGCCTACAGAGTTATAATTCACCCCTCCACTTT. It translates to CASSLQSYNSPLHF. The full variable domain, with the rest looked up from reference TRBV7-2 and TRBJ1-6, is GAGVSQSPSNKVTEKGKDVELRCDPISGHTALYWYRQSLGQGLEFLIYFQGNSAPDKSGLPSDRFSAERTGGSVSTLTIQRTQQEDSAVYLCASSLQSYNSPLHFGNGTRLTVT.

The chain links TRBV28 to TRBJ2-7, with a tentative D call TRBD1 (6 bases). CDR3 length: 14 residues. V gave up 3 bases and J gave up 2 bases, with 11 bases separating them. Germline CDR1 MDHEN, CDR2 SYDVKM. CDR3 sequence reads: CASSFSDRAYEQYF. The CDR3 DNA follows: TGTGCCAGCAGTTTTTCGGACAGAGCCTACGAGCAGTACTTC.